A selection of T cell receptor beta chains follows, all from one sample in a study of STAT5B mutations in CD4+ large granular lymphocyte leukemia. Generated by immunoSEQ multiplex PCR, the TCRdb table keeps only in-frame clones and is missing some. The table records tens of thousands of clones, 72% of them present only once. Sequenced input: CD4+ T cells from blood buffy coats. The receptors were gathered from a human donor in good health. Each CDR3 is given with its conserved first and last residue. Each record gives: clone size, V gene, CDR3 protein. Clone size is stated in some rows and not others, as once, few, many or a class when expanded.

.	TRBV11-3	CASSLGAGTYEQYF
few	TRBV7-9	CASSLGTTGKLFF
once	TRBV5-5	CASRDGTAYEQYF
few	TRBV11-2	CASSTGQGVKLFF
.	TRBV2	CASRFDRVGSYEQYF
.	TRBV2	CASSRTGGYGYTF
.	TRBV7-9	CASRGNSGGQRNTIYF
.	TRBV30	CAWTRGVAYEQYF
.	TRBV7-2	CASSLVQGNEKLFF
.	TRBV7-2	CASKQGVGDTEAFF